This T cell receptor beta chain originates from a study of cytomegalovirus exposure and HLA in healthy donors. This CDR3 contains 14 residues. The ends were cut back, 2 bases at V and 0 bases at J, with 2 bases in the middle. Per the germline V gene, CDR1 is SNHLY and CDR2 is FYNNEI. PCR was performed using 60 Vbeta and 13 Jbeta primers. TCRdb keeps only in-frame clones here, not all; method: immunoSEQ multiplex PCR. The sample lists approximately 98,000 clones, about four fifths occurring once. The sequenced sample consisted of PBMCs. This sequence joins TRBV2 and TRBJ2-6; D unresolved. This receptor was identified in a man younger than 35 in good health and CMV-seropositive. CDR3 protein: CASSERSGANVLTF. The CDR3 region has the DNA TGTGCCAGCAGTGAACGCTCTGGGGCCAACGTCCTGACTTTC.